These 32 T cell receptor beta chains share one sample of origin, sequenced in a study of T cells in Graves' hyperthyroidism and ophthalmopathy. TCR beta CDR3 sequences were amplified from RNA transcripts. With the HTBI primer set, the TCR CDR3 went through a first round of RT-PCR. Each CDR3 protein is one row after TCRdb ran MiXCR on the multiplex PCR reads. The sample shows fewer than 800,000 distinct CDR3 sequences, 16% of them seen only once. Sequencing was performed on blood. These receptors all come from a man aged 18 to 29 with Graves' hyperthyroidism.

This clonotype was recorded a few times. J is TRBJ2-7 and V is TRBV9, with 10 bases fitting TRBD2. This CDR3 spans 20 amino acids. Trimming removed 4 bases from V and 6 bases from J; junction bases left unmatched: 25. Germline loops: CDR1 SGDLS, CDR2 YYNGEE. The CDR3 DNA is TGTGCCAGCAGCCCGTGGACTAGCGGAGGAGGGTACCTAAGGAAGGGCGAGCAGTACTTC. Its protein product is CASSPWTSGGGYLRKGEQYF.

The table lists this clonotype with a few counts. The gene calls are TRBV28 and TRBJ2-7, with 12 bases lining up with TRBD2. Germline trimming cut 5 bases from V and 2 bases from J; bases unmatched to any gene: 7. The CDR3 runs to 16 residues. Germline V gene sequence: CDR1 MDHEN, CDR2 SYDVKM. The CDR3 spells CASSAIRLAGAYEQYF. In nucleotides, the CDR3 is TGTGCCAGCAGTGCGATCAGACTAGCGGGAGCCTACGAGCAGTACTTC.

The V call is TRBV27, the J call TRBJ1-4; 7 bases agree with TRBD1. CDR3 size: 16 residues. Germline lookup yields CDR1 MNHEY and CDR2 SMNVEV (reference sequence). V lost 2 bases and J lost 7; bases outside the gene matches: 10. The CDR3 protein is CASSLTIRAGGEKLFF. CDR3 sequence (DNA): TGTGCCAGCAGTTTAACGATCCGGGCAGGGGGTGAAAAACTGTTTTTT.

This clonotype was recorded many times. This chain links TRBV12-3 or TRBV12-4 with TRBJ2-2, with D unclear. The germline V and J ends were trimmed by 1 base and 5 bases, with 5 bases remaining between them. The CDR3 extends over 13 amino acids. As DNA, the CDR3 is TGTGCCAGCAGTTTAGACCCTACCGGGGAGCTGTTTTTT. Translated, it gives CASSLDPTGELFF.

This clonotype was picked up a small number of times. The rearrangement joins TRBV4-3 to TRBJ1-2; D may be TRBD1 (6 bases). CDR1 is LGHNA and CDR2 is YSLEER in the germline V gene. The length of the CDR3 is 16 residues. Trimming removed 0 bases from V and 2 bases from J, with 13 bases in between. CDR3: CASSQEHTGRNYGYTF. The CDR3 DNA sequence: TGCGCCAGCAGCCAAGAACATACAGGGCGAAACTATGGCTACACCTTC.

This clonotype has ten or more counts. The CDR3, as DNA: TGTGCCAGCAGTTTATACCAGGGGCCCTCCTACGAGCAGTACTTC. Residues: CASSLYQGPSYEQYF. J is TRBJ2-7 and V is TRBV28; a weak D match, TRBD1 (6 bases). The V gene's germline CDR1 is MDHEN and CDR2 SYDVKM. Trimming removed 1 base at V and 0 bases at J, with 10 bases between. The CDR3 sequence is 15 residues long.

This CDR3 reads CASRSSGSTGELFF. CDR3 coding DNA: TGTGCCAGCAGGAGTAGCGGGAGCACCGGGGAGCTGTTTTTT. The gene calls are TRBV6-2 or TRBV6-3 and TRBJ2-2; TRBD2 matches at 9 bases. Germline V CDR1 and CDR2: MNHEY, SVGEGT. This CDR3 region has 14 residues. J gave up 4 bases and V 6 bases, and 3 bases lay outside the gene matches.

In this sample, this clonotype turned up many times. V is TRBV2 and J is TRBJ2-2; 9 positions agree with TRBD2. This CDR3 region has 16 residues. The J segment lost 2 bases and the V segment lost 6 bases, leaving 7 bases of the junction unmatched. The germline V gene encodes CDR1 SNHLY and CDR2 FYNNEI. The CDR3, as DNA: TGTGCCAGCAGGGGGGGTAGCGGGAGAAACACCGGGGAGCTGTTTTTT. As protein: CASRGGSGRNTGELFF.

This clonotype appeared many times. The chain couples TRBV12-3 or TRBV12-4 to TRBJ2-1; 10 nucleotides line up with TRBD2. CDR3 size: 16 residues. The V segment lost 3 bases and the J segment 13 bases; nucleotides outside the gene matches: 15. CDR3 sequence (DNA): TGTGCCAGCAGTTTGGGTCTAGCGGGAGACCTCTCGTTTCAGTTCTTC. Translating it yields CASSLGLAGDLSFQFF.

This clonotype was detected many times. V usage is TRBV12-3 or TRBV12-4 and J usage is TRBJ2-7; a weak D match, TRBD1 (6 bases). V gave up 6 bases and J gave up 2 bases, with 17 bases separating them. This CDR3 has 15 amino acids. CDR3: CASSRTGRSPYEQYF. The DNA for the CDR3 is TGTGCCAGCAGCCGAACAGGGCGGAGCCCCTACGAGCAGTACTTC.

This clonotype was counted at least ten times. The V and J genes are TRBV27 and TRBJ2-1; D may be TRBD1 or TRBD2 (6 bases each). The CDR3 length is 13 residues. CDR1 and CDR2 from the germline V gene are MNHEY and SMNVEV (reference sequence). With 3 bases removed from V and 7 bases from J, the gap between germline ends came to 10 bases. CDR3 sequence (DNA): TGTGCCAGCAGTTTGACAGGAGGGAATGAGCAGTTCTTC. As protein: CASSLTGGNEQFF.

With respect to this clonotype: A much more abundant neighbour one base away suggests this may be a read error. The chain links TRBV15 to TRBJ2-5, with TRBD2 matching 8 bases. The CDR3 extends over 16 amino acids. CDR1 is LNHNV and CDR2 is YYDKDF in the germline V gene (reference sequence). The DNA of the CDR3 is TGTACCACCAGCAGAGATCGGGGGGGGAGATGGGAGACCCAGTACTTC. As protein: CTTSRDRGGRWETQYF.

The sample holds many counts of this clonotype. The chain combines TRBV28 with TRBJ2-5; TRBD2 matches 9 bases. Germline trimming cut 2 bases from V and 3 bases from J; bases unmatched to any gene: 7. The length of the CDR3 is 16 residues. Germline V gene data show CDR1 as MDHEN and CDR2 as SYDVKM. CDR3 bases: TGTGCCAGCAGTTTAAGGAGGGCTAGCGGGAAAGAGACCCAGTACTTC. As protein: CASSLRRASGKETQYF.

The chain links TRBV30 to TRBJ1-4; D remains ambiguous. V shed 3 bases and J shed 4 bases, with 3 bases lying between them. Germline CDR1 GTSNPN, CDR2 SVGIG (reference sequence). The CDR3 consists of 11 residues. The CDR3 is CAWSFNEKLFF. DNA of the CDR3: TGTGCCTGGAGCTTTAATGAAAAACTGTTTTTT.

The chain couples TRBV20-1 to TRBJ2-3, with 11 bases that match TRBD2. Germline V gene data show CDR1 as DFQATT and CDR2 as SNEGSKA (reference sequence). This CDR3 spans 17 amino acids. V lost 4 bases and J lost 2; bases outside the gene matches: 11. CDR3 in DNA: TGCAGTGCTACGGGGGCCATAGCGGGAGGGACCACAGATACGCAGTATTTT. This encodes CSATGAIAGGTTDTQYF.

This clonotype has only a few counts. The chain carries TRBV7-9 and TRBJ2-7; 7 positions agree with TRBD1. Trimming took 1 base from V and 2 from J; bases not matched to a gene: 5. Germline CDR1 and CDR2: SEHNR and FQNEAQ (reference sequence). There are 15 residues in the CDR3. The CDR3 loop reads CASSLDRGIPYEQYF. CDR3 nucleotides: TGTGCCAGCAGCTTAGACAGGGGTATTCCCTACGAGCAGTACTTC. The full variable domain, in which reference TRBV7-9 and TRBJ2-7 provide the parts outside the CDR3, is DTGVSQNPRHKITKRGQNVTFRCDPISEHNRLYWYRQTLGQGPEFLTYFQNEAQLEKSRLLSDRFSAERPKGSFSTLEIQRTEQGDSAMYLCASSLDRGIPYEQYFGPGTRLTVT.

There are many counts of this clonotype. V is TRBV11-1 and J is TRBJ2-7; the D is unclear. V was shortened by 5 bases and J by 2 bases, with 13 bases between the two germline ends. The CDR3 is 14 amino acids. CDR1 is SGHAT and CDR2 is FQDESV in the germline V gene (reference sequence). CDR3 sequence (DNA): TGTGCCAGCAGCCTCCGGATAATTCCCTACGAGCAGTACTTC. Amino acid sequence: CASSLRIIPYEQYF.

The chain links TRBV19 to TRBJ2-7; D call uncertain. The CDR3 runs 15 residues. V lost 3 bases, J lost 1 base, and 13 bases lay in between. Germline CDR1 and CDR2: LNHDA and SQIVND (reference sequence). CDR3 coding DNA: TGTGCCAGTAGTATGAACGGGCGCCCGTCCTACGAGCAGTACTTC. Its translation: CASSMNGRPSYEQYF.

The chain uses TRBV7-9 and TRBJ2-7; 11 bases match TRBD2. With 5 bases clipped from V and 0 bases from J, the junction kept 9 bases outside the gene matches. CDR1 and CDR2 (germline): SEHNR, FQNEAQ (reference sequence). The CDR3 consists of 17 residues. The CDR3 sequence: CASSRIPGLAVSYEQYF. In DNA, the CDR3 is TGTGCCAGCAGCCGGATCCCGGGACTAGCGGTCTCCTACGAGCAGTACTTC.

This clonotype was seen more than once but under ten times. The rearrangement links TRBV5-1 to TRBJ2-4; maybe TRBD1 (5 bases). The CDR3 extends over 13 amino acids. Germline V gene sequence: CDR1 SGHRS, CDR2 YFSETQ. Trimming left V 0 bases short and J 8 bases short, with 9 bases between. CDR3 loop: CASSLEGAHIQYF. CDR3 DNA sequence: TGCGCCAGCAGCTTGGAAGGGGCACACATTCAGTACTTC.

This clonotype has more than one count but fewer than ten. The chain links TRBV7-8 to TRBJ2-1; D remains ambiguous. The CDR3 contains 13 residues. Trimming left V 7 bases short and J 4 bases short, with 11 bases between. Germline CDR1 SGHVS, CDR2 FQNEAQ. CDR3 sequence: CASTGRRYNEQFF. As DNA, the CDR3 is TGTGCCAGCACTGGACGGCGGTACAATGAGCAGTTCTTC.

The rearrangement joins TRBV5-6 to TRBJ1-2; no clear D gene. Trimming removed 4 bases from V and 2 bases from J, with 12 bases in between. The CDR3 covers 14 residues. Germline CDR1 and CDR2: SGHDT and YYEEEE. CDR3: CASSPGLSNYGYTF. The CDR3 bases are TGTGCCAGCAGCCCGGGTTTGTCGAACTATGGCTACACCTTC.

This clonotype was counted many times. V is TRBV7-9 and J is TRBJ2-5; D tentatively reads TRBD1 or TRBD2 (5 bases each). Trimming left V 5 bases short and J 5 bases short, with 15 bases between. CDR3 size: 14 residues. CDR1 and CDR2 (germline): SEHNR, FQNEAQ (reference sequence). The CDR3 reads CASSPPWDGETQYF. The DNA of the CDR3 is TGTGCCAGCAGCCCCCCGTGGGACGGGGAGACCCAGTACTTC.

This clonotype was detected a few times. The chain combines TRBV6-1 with TRBJ2-7; TRBD1 agrees at 7 bases. CDR3 length: 13 amino acids. With 5 bases clipped from V and 3 bases from J, the junction kept 4 bases outside the gene matches. The V gene's germline CDR1 is MNHNS and CDR2 SASEGT. CDR3 nucleotide sequence: TGTGCCAGCAGTTCCAGACAGGGCTACGAGCAGTACTTC. It translates to CASSSRQGYEQYF.

At least ten counts were recorded for this clonotype. This rearrangement joins TRBV20-1 to TRBJ2-5; 10 bases line up with TRBD2. V was clipped by 6 bases and J by 1 base; unmatched bases: 5. This CDR3 comprises 14 residues. Germline V gives CDR1 DFQATT, CDR2 SNEGSKA (reference sequence). The CDR3 region has the DNA TGCAGTGCCAAGCTAGCGGGAGCCCAAGAGACCCAGTACTTC. The encoded protein is CSAKLAGAQETQYF.

Only a few counts were recorded for this clonotype. The chain links TRBV5-5 to TRBJ1-1; D may be TRBD1 (6 bases). The germline gives CDR1 SGHKS, CDR2 YYEKEE (reference sequence). The CDR3 has 14 residues. V was cut by 3 bases and J by 4 bases, with 13 bases left in between. CDR3 loop: CASSSGGHFTEAFF. The CDR3 DNA is TGTGCCAGCAGCTCCGGGGGGCATTTCACTGAAGCTTTCTTT.

This clonotype has just a few counts. The rearrangement joins TRBV6-1 to TRBJ2-5; 10 bases fit TRBD1. The V segment lost 10 bases and the J segment 5 bases; nucleotides outside the gene matches: 10. Germline CDR1 reads MNHNS; CDR2 reads SASEGT. The CDR3 totals 14 residues. For the CDR3, the DNA is TGTGCCACTTCGGACAGGGGGGTCGATGAGACCCAGTACTTC. Protein product: CATSDRGVDETQYF.

This clonotype was counted only a few times. The gene calls are TRBV27 and TRBJ2-2; maybe TRBD1 (9 bases). The germline gives CDR1 MNHEY, CDR2 SMNVEV (reference sequence). The CDR3 consists of 15 residues. V gave up 8 bases and J gave up 1 base, with 14 bases separating them. The CDR3 nucleotides are TGTGCCAGCGCGGGGGGACAGGGGAACACCGGGGAGCTGTTTTTT. This codes for CASAGGQGNTGELFF.

This chain uses TRBV7-9 with TRBJ2-1; TRBD2 aligns across 8 bases. The germline CDR1 and CDR2 sequences are SEHNR and FQNEAQ (reference sequence). The length of the CDR3 is 15 residues. V was pared by 3 bases and J by 7 bases, with 8 bases of the junction left unmatched. The CDR3 sequence is CASSFSGTSKNEQFF. The CDR3 DNA reads as TGTGCCAGCAGCTTTAGCGGGACTAGTAAGAATGAGCAGTTCTTC.

A few counts support this clonotype. The chain has TRBV4-2 and TRBJ2-3; D gene unclear. V was pared by 2 bases and J by 4 bases, with 10 bases between. Germline values: CDR1 LGHNA, CDR2 YNFKEQ. The CDR3 is made up of 14 amino acids. The DNA of the CDR3 is TGTGCCAGCAGCCAACCTCTTATAGCAGATACGCAGTATTTT. It encodes CASSQPLIADTQYF.

This clonotype was picked up a small number of times. V and J are TRBV5-6 and TRBJ2-3, with TRBD2 identical over 7 bases. Unmatched junction bases numbered 7, after V lost 5 bases and J lost 1 base. This CDR3 spans 15 amino acids. Looked up from germline, CDR1 is SGHDT and CDR2 is YYEEEE. CDR3 in amino acids: CASRGAGRGTDTQYF. The CDR3 DNA reads as TGTGCCAGCAGGGGAGCGGGACGGGGCACAGATACGCAGTATTTT.

This clonotype was seen a handful of times. The CDR3 sequence is CSARRLAGQETQYF. CDR3 bases: TGCAGTGCTAGAAGGCTAGCGGGGCAAGAGACCCAGTACTTC. This rearrangement joins TRBV20-1 to TRBJ2-5; 9 nucleotides agree with TRBD2. With 2 bases clipped from V and 2 bases from J, the junction kept 3 bases outside the gene matches. Germline CDR1 and CDR2: DFQATT and SNEGSKA (reference sequence). This CDR3 comprises 14 residues.